The 3 T cell receptor beta chains below come from one sample, sequenced in a study of blood T cell repertoires in COVID-19 (TCRdb year 2020). Libraries came from the immunoSEQ multiplex PCR assay. As stored in TCRdb, this immuneACCESS dataset retains in-frame rearrangements with V and J assigned. A fraction of the clones does not appear; measured against another copy, unresolved V genes explain less than half of the discrepancy, and the remainder lacks a known reason. In all, the sample holds roughly 300,000 clones, and 90% of those were seen once. The biggest ten clones account for 6.5% to 8% of the sample. The material sequenced was peripheral blood. These receptors all stem from a woman aged 25 to 39 with COVID-19, enrolled during active disease.

The V and J genes are TRBV6-5 and TRBJ1-1; no firm D call. The CDR3 extends over 14 amino acids. Trimming removed 0 bases from V and 0 bases from J, with 5 bases in between. Germline V gene sequence: CDR1 MNHEY, CDR2 SVGAGI. The CDR3 reads CASSYSAVNTEAFF. CDR3 DNA sequence: TGTGCCAGCAGTTACTCCGCAGTGAACACTGAAGCTTTCTTT.

The rearrangement uses TRBV24-1 and TRBJ2-2; D ambiguous. The CDR3 covers 16 residues. The germline V gene has CDR1 KGHDR and CDR2 SFDVKD. With 0 bases removed from V and 2 bases from J, the gap between germline ends came to 9 bases. This CDR3 is CATSDLPAENTGELFF. Here the CDR3 DNA reads TGTGCCACCAGTGATTTGCCGGCGGAAAACACCGGGGAGCTGTTTTTT.

This chain uses TRBV29-1 with TRBJ2-5, with D perhaps TRBD1 (5 bases). The CDR3 runs 13 residues. Looked up from germline, CDR1 is SQVTM and CDR2 is ANQGSEA. Trimming took 3 bases from V and 2 from J, leaving 10 bases between them. CDR3: CSVESGQQETQYF. The DNA for the CDR3 is TGCAGCGTTGAGTCAGGGCAGCAAGAGACCCAGTACTTC. The variable domain in full, with the rest retrieved from reference TRBV29-1 and TRBJ2-5, is SAVISQKPSRDICQRGTSLTIQCQVDSQVTMMFWYRQQPGQSLTLIATANQGSEATYESGFVIDKFPISRPNLTFSTLTVSNMSPEDSSIYLCSVESGQQETQYFGPGTRLLVL.